This T cell receptor beta chain was identified in a study of T cells expressing NK-cell markers. Study information: From sorted CD3+CD56+NKG2C+, CD3+CD56+NKG2C- and CD3+CD56-NKG2C+ T cells came the TCR beta repertoires. Just one sequenced donor of eight was HCMV-seronegative, while seven were seropositive. Overall study results and limits: Leadership of the CD3+CD56-NKG2C+ fraction also belonged to these clonotypes in a few donors. In a group of several donors, dominant NKG2C+ clonotypes represented about 1.0-7.5% of CD8+ T cells.

This CDR3 contains 14 residues. Germline CDR1 is MGHDK and CDR2 is SYGVNS. In regard to this clonotype: Its antigen is undetermined.

TCRdb re-called the 5' RACE reads; every CDR3 protein appears as one record, without DNA. The sample features 440,000 or so distinct CDR3 sequences, with approximately 6.8% in its top ten. The V and J genes are TRBV25-1 and TRBJ2-3; TCRdb's D call, TRBD1, is unchecked because there is no DNA. The receptor was isolated from a woman aged 18-69 years in good health. What was sequenced was blood T cells: a sorted CD56 or NKG2C T cell subset, CD4+ or CD8+ T cells, or bulk PBMC T cells (not recorded which). The CDR3 is CASRRGGLTDTQYF.